The rows below give T cell receptor beta chains drawn from one sample of a study of blood T cell repertoires in COVID-19. Clones were read by immunoSEQ multiplex PCR, and TCRdb kept only the in-frame ones, dropping some. The sample has more than 60,000 clones, approximately 85% seen once. Sequencing was done on a sample of peripheral blood. The receptors were gathered from a human donor in a cohort sampled during active COVID-19. Each CDR3 is given with its conserved first and last residue. D genes are given only for firm matches. Rows give clone size only sometimes, using once, few, many, or a class for an expanded clone.

TRBV2,14,NA,TRBJ1-6,NA,TGTGCCAGCAGTGAAGCCGGGGGTAATTCACCCCTCCACTTT,CASSEAGGNSPLHF
TRBV3-1/TRBV3-2,14,NA,TRBJ1-1,NA,TGTGCCAGCATCACCCGTGGGGCAACGCATGAAGCTTTCTTT,CASITRGATHEAFF
TRBV2,16,NA,TRBJ1-2,NA,TGTGCCAGCAGTCGGGTCGGGGGGGGCTCAGGGTATGGCTACACCTTC,CASSRVGGGSGYGYTF
TRBV12-3/TRBV12-4,13,NA,TRBJ1-1,NA,TGTGCCAACCGGCGGGGGGTGAACACTGAAGCTTTCTTT,CANRRGVNTEAFF
TRBV9,15,NA,TRBJ2-5,NA,TGTGCCAGCAGCGCCACCCCCAGGGTGGAGGAGACCCAGTACTTC,CASSATPRVEETQYF
TRBV25-1,14,once,TRBJ2-3,NA,TGTGCCAGCAGTTGGGGGGATTCCACAGATACGCAGTATTTT,CASSWGDSTDTQYF
TRBV10-2,15,NA,TRBJ1-3,NA,TGCGCCAGCACCGGATGGGCACTCTCTGGAAACACCATATATTTT,CASTGWALSGNTIYF
TRBV5-4,17,NA,TRBJ1-6,NA,TGTGCCAGCAGCTTGCAGTCGGGCAGGGGCCTTAATTCACCCCTCCACTTT,CASSLQSGRGLNSPLHF
TRBV9,15,NA,TRBJ2-5,TRBD2,TGTGCCAGCAGCGTAGCTCCGGGGGGGCTAGAGACCCAGTACTTC,CASSVAPGGLETQYF
TRBV11-2,17,NA,TRBJ2-3,NA,TGTGCCAGCAGCCCGCGAAGGGCATATGGACATGCAGATACGCAGTATTTT,CASSPRRAYGHADTQYF
TRBV7-8,16,NA,TRBJ2-2,NA,TGTGCCAGCAGCTTAATCAGAACAGCGAACACCGGGGAGCTGTTTTTT,CASSLIRTANTGELFF
TRBV6-5,14,NA,TRBJ2-7,NA,TGTGCCAGCACGGGACTGACAGAAACCTACGAGCAGTACTTC,CASTGLTETYEQYF
TRBV6-4,13,once,TRBJ1-1,NA,TGTGCCAGCAGCAAGACAGGGAACACTGAAGCTTTCTTT,CASSKTGNTEAFF
TRBV27,17,NA,TRBJ2-1,TRBD2,TGTGCCAGCAGTCTGACGGGACTAGCAGTAAGTTACAATGAGCAGTTCTTC,CASSLTGLAVSYNEQFF
TRBV5-1,14,once,TRBJ1-4,NA,TGCGCCAGCAGCGAGGACAGAACTAATGAAAAACTGTTTTTT,CASSEDRTNEKLFF
TRBV7-2,16,once,TRBJ2-1,TRBD2,TGTGCCAGCAAGGGACTAGCGGGGGTCAGGCGGAATGAGCAGTTCTTC,CASKGLAGVRRNEQFF
TRBV25-1,15,NA,TRBJ1-4,TRBD1,TGTGCCAGCAGTGATCCGGGACAGGGAGTTGAAAAACTGTTTTTT,CASSDPGQGVEKLFF
TRBV7-9,16,NA,TRBJ1-1,NA,TGTGCCAGCAGCAAGCTTTTGGGGCGAGGGAACACTGAAGCTTTCTTT,CASSKLLGRGNTEAFF
TRBV2,14,NA,TRBJ1-2,TRBD1,TGTGCCAGCAGTGAGCAGGGGGCTAACTATGGCTACACCTTC,CASSEQGANYGYTF
TRBV24-1,17,NA,TRBJ1-6,TRBD1,TGTGCCACCAGTGATTCGGGGGACAGAAGGCAACAATCACCCCTCCACTTT,CATSDSGDRRQQSPLHF
TRBV11-3,17,NA,TRBJ2-1,TRBD2,TGTGCCAGCAGCTCTTACGAACTAGCGGGGAACTACAATGAGCAGTTCTTC,CASSSYELAGNYNEQFF
TRBV15,17,NA,TRBJ1-1,TRBD1,TGTGCCACCAGCAGAGATCAGGTCCAGGGGGTGGGCAACGAAGCTTTCTTT,CATSRDQVQGVGNEAFF
TRBV5-4,15,NA,TRBJ2-1,NA,TGTGCCAGCAGCTTGGTTGGGGGGAATTACAATGAGCAGTTCTTC,CASSLVGGNYNEQFF
TRBV21-1,17,once,TRBJ1-3,NA,TGTGCCAGCAGCATAAGAGGCCAGGGGGCATCTGGAAACACCATATATTTT,CASSIRGQGASGNTIYF
TRBV3-1/TRBV3-2,14,NA,TRBJ1-2,NA,TGTGCCAGCAGCTCAGGGGCCCGTACCTATGGCTACACCTTC,CASSSGARTYGYTF
TRBV11-2,17,NA,TRBJ2-7,TRBD2,TGTGCCAGCAGCACACTGGGGGGGTCGGGGAGCTCCTACGAGCAGTACTTC,CASSTLGGSGSSYEQYF
TRBV9,15,NA,TRBJ1-1,NA,TGTGCCAGCAGCGTAGGTGGGGGGACGAACACTGAAGCTTTCTTT,CASSVGGGTNTEAFF
TRBV7-6,15,NA,TRBJ2-1,TRBD2,TGTGCCAGCAGCTCTCTAGCGGGGGGGCCAAATGAGCAGTTCTTC,CASSSLAGGPNEQFF
TRBV5-1,13,NA,TRBJ2-1,TRBD1,TGCGCCAGCAGCGCGACAGGGCTGAATGAGCAGTTCTTC,CASSATGLNEQFF
TRBV21-1,17,NA,TRBJ2-7,NA,TGTGCCAGCAGCAAAGGGCGAGGACGGAATCTTGGAGGCGAGCAGTACTTC,CASSKGRGRNLGGEQYF
TRBV10-3,14,NA,TRBJ1-5,NA,TGTGCCATCAGTGAGGGCAGGGTGGGCCAGCCCCAGCATTTT,CAISEGRVGQPQHF
TRBV5-1,14,NA,TRBJ2-7,NA,TGCGCCAGCAGCTTGGTACAGTTACCGTCCGAGCAGTACTTC,CASSLVQLPSEQYF
TRBV7-8,15,NA,TRBJ1-2,TRBD1,TGTGCCAGCAGCTTAAATTGGGCAGGGGGCTATGGCTACACCTTC,CASSLNWAGGYGYTF
TRBV5-6,14,NA,TRBJ2-7,TRBD2,TGTGCCAGCACCCAGCGGGACCTTCCATTCGAGCAGTACTTC,CASTQRDLPFEQYF
TRBV5-8,19,NA,TRBJ2-2,NA,TGTGCCAGCAGCTTGGATCCGTCGAGAAGCGGGCTTTACACCGGGGAGCTGTTTTTT,CASSLDPSRSGLYTGELFF
TRBV7-8,13,NA,TRBJ2-3,NA,TGTGCCAGCAGCTTAGCGAGGGTGGATACGCAGTATTTT,CASSLARVDTQYF
TRBV7-2,14,NA,TRBJ2-6,NA,TGTGCCAGCAGCCACCCACCAGAGGCCAACGTCCTGACTTTC,CASSHPPEANVLTF
TRBV4-1,17,NA,TRBJ2-5,TRBD1,TGCGCCAGCAGCCAAGAAGACGGGACAGGAACTCAAGAGACCCAGTACTTC,CASSQEDGTGTQETQYF
TRBV27,15,NA,TRBJ1-2,NA,TGTGCCAGCAGTTTATCGGGGGCCCCCAACTATGGCTACACCTTC,CASSLSGAPNYGYTF
TRBV6-5,15,NA,TRBJ1-5,NA,TGTGCCAGCATGACCCCGCGTCAGGGCAATCAGCCCCAGCATTTT,CASMTPRQGNQPQHF
TRBV4-1,15,once,TRBJ1-3,NA,TGCGCCAGCAGCCAACAAACAGGGCCTGGAAACACCATATATTTT,CASSQQTGPGNTIYF